These 22 T cell receptor beta chains were sequenced from one sample in a study. TCRdb re-derived calls from the RT-PCR reads in MiXCR, one entry per CDR3 protein. The sample carries around 700,000 distinct CDR3 sequences, about 14% recorded once. Material for sequencing was memory CD4+ T cells from blood. These receptor sequences come from a female donor in good health, serving as a healthy control.

The chain has TRBV7-2 and TRBJ2-5; D may be TRBD2 (5 bases). The V end lost 3 bases, the J end lost 4 bases, and 12 bases lay between the germline ends. Germline CDR1 and CDR2: SGHTA and FQGNSA. CDR3 length: 14 residues. CDR3 bases: TGTGCCAGCAGCTTGGATCTCGGGGTAGAGACCCAGTACTTC. The encoded protein is CASSLDLGVETQYF.

Many counts were recorded for this clonotype. V is TRBV27 and J is TRBJ2-7; no firm D call. V dropped 3 bases and J dropped 4 bases, with 10 bases sitting between them. The CDR3 is 13 residues long. CDR1 and CDR2 from the germline V gene are MNHEY and SMNVEV (reference sequence). The chain's CDR3 is CASSFGSLYEQYF. CDR3 coding DNA: TGTGCCAGCAGTTTTGGCAGTTTATACGAGCAGTACTTC.

This clonotype showed up just a few times. The gene calls are TRBV4-2 and TRBJ2-1; weak D call: TRBD1 (5 bases). The length of the CDR3 is 16 residues. V lost 1 base and J lost 3, with 13 bases in between. CDR1 is LGHNA, CDR2 YNFKEQ, per germline. The CDR3 DNA sequence: TGTGCCAGCAGCCAAGTGTGGGGCGAAGACTACAATGAGCAGTTCTTC. Translating gives CASSQVWGEDYNEQFF.

The genes are TRBV6-1 and TRBJ2-6, with D unclear. The germline CDR1 and CDR2 sequences are MNHNS and SASEGT. V gave up 3 bases and J gave up 0 bases, with 3 bases separating them. The CDR3 runs 14 residues. CDR3 sequence (DNA): TGTGCCAGCAGTGAGTACTCTGGGGCCAACGTCCTGACTTTC. Its protein is CASSEYSGANVLTF.

The chain has TRBV2 and TRBJ2-5; a possible D gene is TRBD1 (8 bases). Deletions cut 4 bases from V and 5 bases from J, with 17 bases between. Per the germline V gene, CDR1 is SNHLY and CDR2 is FYNNEI. CDR3 length equals 15 residues. CDR3 in amino acids: CASSARTGREETQYF. The CDR3 DNA reads TGTGCCAGCAGTGCCAGGACAGGGCGGGAGGAGACCCAGTACTTC.

A few counts support this clonotype. The V and J genes are TRBV28 and TRBJ2-7; a possible D gene is TRBD1 (6 bases). Trimming removed 6 bases at V and 2 bases at J, with 17 bases between. Germline CDR1 MDHEN, CDR2 SYDVKM. The CDR3 contains 15 residues. CDR3 bases: TGTGCCAGCAGCTCTATATCCGGGACAACCTACGAGCAGTACTTC. Amino acid sequence: CASSSISGTTYEQYF.

The chain recombines TRBV10-3 with TRBJ1-3; 8 positions match TRBD1. V trimming: 6 bases; J trimming: 1 base; junction bases outside the gene matches: 11. Per the germline V gene, CDR1 is ENHRY and CDR2 is SYGVKD. The CDR3 totals 17 residues. The CDR3 DNA follows: TGTGCCATCAGAGGACAGGGAGCGAACACTTCTGGAAACACCATATATTTT. Translating it yields CAIRGQGANTSGNTIYF.

The gene calls are TRBV6-4 and TRBJ2-2; no clear D gene. Trimming left V 7 bases short and J 7 bases short, with 16 bases between. Germline V CDR1 and CDR2: MRHNA, SNTAGT. CDR3 size: 14 residues. CDR3 in DNA: TGTGCCAGCATGGCGGAACCCTGGAACGGGGAGCTGTTTTTT. It codes for CASMAEPWNGELFF.

This clonotype has only a few counts. The rearrangement uses TRBV4-3 and TRBJ2-6; 11 nucleotides agree with TRBD1. Looked up from germline, CDR1 is LGHNA and CDR2 is YSLEER. Trimming took 4 bases from V and 1 from J; bases not matched to a gene: 9. The CDR3 runs 19 residues. The CDR3 nucleotides are TGCGCCAGCAGCCTCAACCTTGGGACAGGGGGGTCTGGGGCCAACGTCCTGACTTTC. Translation gives CASSLNLGTGGSGANVLTF.

This clonotype appeared a few times. This rearrangement joins TRBV11-1 to TRBJ1-2; no clear D gene. V lost 3 bases, J lost 1 base, and 9 bases lay in between. CDR3 length equals 14 residues. Germline-derived CDR1 and CDR2 are SGHAT and FQDESV (reference sequence). The CDR3 loop reads CASSLDGINYGYTF. CDR3 sequence (DNA): TGTGCCAGCAGCTTGGACGGGATTAACTATGGCTACACCTTC.

The chain joins TRBV28 to TRBJ1-1; D is unclear. Trimming stripped 3 bases from V and 4 bases from J, with 9 bases between. This CDR3 region has 13 residues. CDR1 and CDR2 from the germline V gene are MDHEN and SYDVKM. The CDR3, as DNA: TGTGCCAGCAGTTTCTCCGCGGGCACTGAAGCTTTCTTT. Translated, it gives CASSFSAGTEAFF.

The J gene is TRBJ2-7, the V gene TRBV18; 10 bases line up with TRBD2. In germline, CDR1 is KGHSH, CDR2 LQKENI. The trim removed 3 bases at V and 5 bases at J, leaving 10 bases unmatched. CDR3 size: 16 residues. CDR3 residues: CASSPRTSGLGDEQYF. For the CDR3, the DNA is TGTGCCAGCTCACCCCGGACTAGCGGCCTGGGGGACGAGCAGTACTTC.

This clonotype was counted a few times. The V call is TRBV5-1, the J call TRBJ1-1; D perhaps matches TRBD1 (6 bases). Trimming shortened V by 4 bases and J by 3 bases, and 13 bases separated the two germline ends. CDR3 length: 14 amino acids. Germline V gene data show CDR1 as SGHRS and CDR2 as YFSETQ. The CDR3 protein is CASSIGQKHTEAFF. The CDR3 coding sequence is TGCGCCAGCAGCATCGGACAGAAACACACTGAAGCTTTCTTT.

The V call is TRBV18, the J call TRBJ2-7, with D perhaps matching TRBD1 (5 bases). This CDR3 has 13 amino acids. Germline V gene sequence: CDR1 KGHSH, CDR2 LQKENI. Trimming took off 6 bases at V and 6 bases at J, with 15 bases between the two ends. CDR3 coding DNA: TGTGCCAGCTCCGATAGCCCCAGGGCCGAGCAGTACTTC. Translating it yields CASSDSPRAEQYF.

The sample holds many counts of this clonotype. This chain links TRBV9 with TRBJ1-1, with 10 bases lining up with TRBD1. CDR1 SGDLS and CDR2 YYNGEE come from the germline V gene. This CDR3 spans 14 amino acids. Trimming took 3 bases from V and 5 from J; bases not matched to a gene: 4. DNA for the CDR3: TGTGCCAGCAGCGCACTGGGACAGGGGACTGAAGCTTTCTTT. It yields the protein CASSALGQGTEAFF.

This clonotype was seen many times. The chain uses TRBV9 and TRBJ2-3, with 10 bases aligning to TRBD2. The V gene's germline CDR1 is SGDLS and CDR2 YYNGEE. The CDR3 is 18 residues long. V lost 4 bases to trimming and J lost 3 bases; unmatched junction nucleotides: 14. The CDR3 sequence: CASSTYGLAGGGTDTQYF. The CDR3 DNA sequence: TGTGCCAGCAGCACCTACGGGTTAGCGGGAGGCGGGACAGATACGCAGTATTTT.

J is TRBJ2-3 and V is TRBV7-9; possibly TRBD1 for D (5 bases). There are 11 residues in the CDR3. CDR1 and CDR2 from the germline V gene are SEHNR and FQNEAQ (reference sequence). The V gene lost 5 bases and the J gene lost 10 bases, with 10 bases spanning the gap. CDR3 nucleotides: TGTGCCAGCAGCGTACAGGAGTCGCAGTATTTT. It is translated as CASSVQESQYF.

The J gene is TRBJ2-3, the V gene TRBV12-3 or TRBV12-4, with D possibly matching TRBD1 (5 bases). This CDR3 has 12 amino acids. V lost 6 bases and J 7 bases, leaving 11 bases between the germline ends. CDR3 DNA sequence: TGTGCCAGCAGCTCGGACATAAATACGCAGTATTTT. Translated: CASSSDINTQYF.

This clonotype was seen many times. V and J are TRBV15 and TRBJ1-2; D possibly corresponds to TRBD1 (5 bases). The germline V and J ends were trimmed by 0 bases and 14 bases, with 19 bases remaining between them. The CDR3 contains 14 residues. Germline CDR1 reads LNHNV; CDR2 reads YYDKDF (reference sequence). CDR3 protein: CATSRDSSQAVRTF. The CDR3 bases are TGTGCCACCAGCAGAGATTCTTCACAGGCCGTGCGGACCTTC. The full variable domain, with the rest looked up from reference TRBV15 and TRBJ1-2, is DAMVIQNPRYQVTQFGKPVTLSCSQTLNHNVMYWYQQKSSQAPKLLFHYYDKDFNNEADTPDNFQSRRPNTSFCFLDIRSPGLGDTAMYLCATSRDSSQAVRTFGSGTRLTVV.

The V gene is TRBV24-1, the J gene TRBJ2-1; 9 positions agree with TRBD1. The germline CDR1 and CDR2 sequences are KGHDR and SFDVKD. V shed 6 bases and J 6 bases; nucleotides not matched to a gene: 5. The CDR3 totals 14 residues. CDR3 loop: CATSSGQGINEQFF. The CDR3 DNA follows: TGTGCCACCAGTTCTGGACAGGGGATCAATGAGCAGTTCTTC.

There are many counts of this clonotype. The chain employs TRBV29-1 and TRBJ2-1; no firm D call. Trimming left V 4 bases short and J 4 bases short, with 5 bases between. Germline V gene lookup returns CDR1 SQVTM and CDR2 ANQGSEA. The CDR3 has 11 amino acids. The CDR3 is CSVALYNEQFF. The CDR3 DNA follows: TGCAGCGTTGCGCTTTACAATGAGCAGTTCTTC.

At least ten counts were recorded for this clonotype. The chain carries TRBV27 and TRBJ2-3; 9 bases fit TRBD1. CDR3 length: 15 amino acids. Germline V gene data show CDR1 as MNHEY and CDR2 as SMNVEV (reference sequence). V shed 5 bases and J 2 bases; nucleotides not matched to a gene: 5. This CDR3 reads CASSPRDRATDTQYF. In DNA, the CDR3 is TGTGCCAGCAGTCCCCGGGACAGGGCCACAGATACGCAGTATTTT.